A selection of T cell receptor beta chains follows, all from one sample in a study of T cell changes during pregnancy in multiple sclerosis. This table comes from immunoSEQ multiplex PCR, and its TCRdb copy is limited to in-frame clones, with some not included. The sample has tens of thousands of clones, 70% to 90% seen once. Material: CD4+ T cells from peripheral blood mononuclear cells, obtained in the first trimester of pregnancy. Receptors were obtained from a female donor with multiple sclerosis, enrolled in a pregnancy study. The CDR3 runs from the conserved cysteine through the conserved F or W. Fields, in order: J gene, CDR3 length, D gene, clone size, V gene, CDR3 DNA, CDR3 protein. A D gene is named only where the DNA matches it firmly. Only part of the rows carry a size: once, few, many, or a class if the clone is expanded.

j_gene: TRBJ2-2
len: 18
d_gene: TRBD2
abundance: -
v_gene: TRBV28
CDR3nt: TGTGCCAGCAGTTTAAGTAGTAGCGGGAGGGCCGGCACCGGGGAGCTGTTTTTT
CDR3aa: CASSLSSSGRAGTGELFF

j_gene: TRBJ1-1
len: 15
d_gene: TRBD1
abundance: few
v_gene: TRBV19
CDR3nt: TGTGCCAGTAGCAGGGGGAAAGGTGCGAACACTGAAGCTTTCTTT
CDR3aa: CASSRGKGANTEAFF

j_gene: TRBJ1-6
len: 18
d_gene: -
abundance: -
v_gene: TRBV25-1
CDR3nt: TGTGCCAGCAGGGGCCACAGGGAGAAAGGCTCCTATAATTCACCCCTCCACTTT
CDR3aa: CASRGHREKGSYNSPLHF

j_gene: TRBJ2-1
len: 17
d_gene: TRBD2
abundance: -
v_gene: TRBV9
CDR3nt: TGTGCCAGCAGCTCTCCACGAGTCGGCGGGGGGGCGAATGAGCAGTTCTTC
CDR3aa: CASSSPRVGGGANEQFF

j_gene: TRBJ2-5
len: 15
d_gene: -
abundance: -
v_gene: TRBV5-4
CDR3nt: TGTGCCAGCAGCCTTACCCAGGGGTACCAAGAGACCCAGTACTTC
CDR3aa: CASSLTQGYQETQYF

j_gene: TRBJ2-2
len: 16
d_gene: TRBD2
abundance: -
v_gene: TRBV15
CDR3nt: TGTGCCACCAGCAGAGCAGCGGGAGGGCCGAGCGGGGAGCTGTTTTTT
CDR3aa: CATSRAAGGPSGELFF

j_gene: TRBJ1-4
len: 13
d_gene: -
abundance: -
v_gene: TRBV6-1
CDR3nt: TGTGCCAGCAGTGTGGACATACATGAAAAACTGTTTTTT
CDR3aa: CASSVDIHEKLFF

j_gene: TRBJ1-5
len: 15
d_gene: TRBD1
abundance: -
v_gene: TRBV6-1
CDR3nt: TGTGCCAGCAGTAGGACAGGGCAGGAGGGTCAGCCCCAGCATTTT
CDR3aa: CASSRTGQEGQPQHF

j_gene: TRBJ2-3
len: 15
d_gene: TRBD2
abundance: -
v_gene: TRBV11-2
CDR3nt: TGTGCCAGCAGCTTAGGACTGGGGGGGACAGATACGCAGTATTTT
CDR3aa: CASSLGLGGTDTQYF

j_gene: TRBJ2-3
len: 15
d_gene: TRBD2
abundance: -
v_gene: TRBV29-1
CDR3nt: TGCAGCGTTGTCAGACTAGCGGGGGGGCGGGGTACGCAGTATTTT
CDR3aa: CSVVRLAGGRGTQYF

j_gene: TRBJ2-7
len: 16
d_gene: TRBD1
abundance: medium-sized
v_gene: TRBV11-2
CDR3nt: TGTGCCAGCAGGGTGCAGCAGAGGACAGGGGCTAGCGAGCAGTACTTC
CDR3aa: CASRVQQRTGASEQYF

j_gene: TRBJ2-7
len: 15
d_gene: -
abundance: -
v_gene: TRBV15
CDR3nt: TGTGCCACCAGCAGAGATTTAAGAGCGGGCTACGAGCAGTACTTC
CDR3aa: CATSRDLRAGYEQYF

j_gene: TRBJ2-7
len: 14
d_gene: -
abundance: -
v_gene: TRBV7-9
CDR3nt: TGTGCCAGCAGTCAGTCGGGACAAACTTACGAGCAGTACTTC
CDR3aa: CASSQSGQTYEQYF

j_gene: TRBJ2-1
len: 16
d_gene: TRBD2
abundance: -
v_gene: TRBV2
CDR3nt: TGTGCCAGCAGGCTTCTAGCGGGGGGACTCTACAATGAGCAGTTCTTC
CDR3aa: CASRLLAGGLYNEQFF

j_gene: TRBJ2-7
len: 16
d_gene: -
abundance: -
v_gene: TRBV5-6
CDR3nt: TGTGCCAGCAGCTTGTTGCCGCGCCAGGGTGGGTACGAGCAGTACTTC
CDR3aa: CASSLLPRQGGYEQYF

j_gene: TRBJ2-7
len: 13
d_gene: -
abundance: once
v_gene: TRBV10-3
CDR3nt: TGTGCCATCAGTGAAATACAGGGCTATGAGCAGTACTTC
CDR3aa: CAISEIQGYEQYF

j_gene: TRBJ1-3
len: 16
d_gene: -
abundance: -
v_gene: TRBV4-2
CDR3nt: TGTGCCAGCAGCCAAGTACGGGGTGACTCTGGAAACACCATATATTTT
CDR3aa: CASSQVRGDSGNTIYF

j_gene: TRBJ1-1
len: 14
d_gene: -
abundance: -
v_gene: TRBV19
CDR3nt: TGTGCCAGTAGTATACCCTGGAGGAACACTGAAGCTTTCTTT
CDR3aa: CASSIPWRNTEAFF

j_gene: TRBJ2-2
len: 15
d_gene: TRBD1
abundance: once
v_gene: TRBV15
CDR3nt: TGTGCCACCAGCAGAGTAAACAGGGGCCCGGGGGAGCTGTTTTTT
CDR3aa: CATSRVNRGPGELFF

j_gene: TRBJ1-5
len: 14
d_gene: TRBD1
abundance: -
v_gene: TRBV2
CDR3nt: TGTGCCAGCAAGCTTACAGGGGGGACTCAGCCCCAGCATTTT
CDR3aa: CASKLTGGTQPQHF

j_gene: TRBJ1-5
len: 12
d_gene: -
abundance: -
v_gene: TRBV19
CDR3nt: TGTGCCAGCGCGACTGAGAATCGGCCCCAGCATTTT
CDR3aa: CASATENRPQHF

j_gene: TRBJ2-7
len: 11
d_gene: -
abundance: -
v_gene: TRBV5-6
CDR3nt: TGTGCCAGCAGCACCCGGGAGAAGCAGTACTTC
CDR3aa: CASSTREKQYF

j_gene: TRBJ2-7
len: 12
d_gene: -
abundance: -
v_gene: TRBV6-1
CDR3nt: TGTGCCAGCACCAGGGTCGGCTACGAGCAGTACTTC
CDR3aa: CASTRVGYEQYF

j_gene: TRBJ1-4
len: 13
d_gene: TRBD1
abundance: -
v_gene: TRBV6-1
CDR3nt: TGTGCCAGCATGGACAGGGGATATGAAAAACTGTTTTTT
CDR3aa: CASMDRGYEKLFF

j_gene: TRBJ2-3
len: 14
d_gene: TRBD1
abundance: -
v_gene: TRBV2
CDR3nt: TGTGCCAGCACCACGGACAGGAGCACAGATACGCAGTATTTT
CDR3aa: CASTTDRSTDTQYF

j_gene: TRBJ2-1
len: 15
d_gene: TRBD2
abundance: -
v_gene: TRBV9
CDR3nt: TGTGCCAGCAGCGTAGGCGGGGGGGCCTACAATGAGCAGTTCTTC
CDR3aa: CASSVGGGAYNEQFF

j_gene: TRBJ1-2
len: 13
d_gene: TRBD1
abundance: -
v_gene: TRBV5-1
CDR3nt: TGCGCCAGCAGCTTGTCAGGGGGCGCAGGCTACACCTTC
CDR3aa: CASSLSGGAGYTF

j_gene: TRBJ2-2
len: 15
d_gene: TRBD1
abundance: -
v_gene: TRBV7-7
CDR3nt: TGTGCCAGCAGCAGGGACAGGGGCGGAACCGGGGAGCTGTTTTTT
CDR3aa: CASSRDRGGTGELFF

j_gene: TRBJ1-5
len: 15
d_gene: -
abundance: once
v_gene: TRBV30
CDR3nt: TGTGCCTGGAGTGGGGGCCTTTATAGCAATCAGCCCCAGCATTTT
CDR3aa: CAWSGGLYSNQPQHF

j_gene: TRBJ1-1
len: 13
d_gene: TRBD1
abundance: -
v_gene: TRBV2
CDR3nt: TGTGCCAGCAGTGCAACAGGGGGCACTGAAGCTTTCTTT
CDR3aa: CASSATGGTEAFF

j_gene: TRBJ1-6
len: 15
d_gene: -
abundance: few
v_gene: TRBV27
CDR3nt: TGTGCCAGCAGTTGGAGAGGGCAGGTTAATTCACCCCTCCACTTT
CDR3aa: CASSWRGQVNSPLHF

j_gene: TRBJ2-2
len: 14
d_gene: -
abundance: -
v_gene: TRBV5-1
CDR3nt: TGCGCCAGCAGCTATGGGGCAGACACCGGGGAGCTGTTTTTT
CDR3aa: CASSYGADTGELFF

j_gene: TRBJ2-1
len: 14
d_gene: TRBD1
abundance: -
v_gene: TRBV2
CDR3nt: TGTGCCAGCAACCGGGACAGGGGCGTCGATGAGCAGTTCTTC
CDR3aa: CASNRDRGVDEQFF

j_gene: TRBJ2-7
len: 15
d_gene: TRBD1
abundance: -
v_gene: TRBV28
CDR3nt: TGTGCCAGCAGTTTCCCCGGACAGGGGAAGGGCGAGCAGTACTTC
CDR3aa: CASSFPGQGKGEQYF

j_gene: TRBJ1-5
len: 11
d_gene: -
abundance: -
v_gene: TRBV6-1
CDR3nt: TGTGCCAGCAACAACGATCAGCCCCAGCATTTT
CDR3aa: CASNNDQPQHF

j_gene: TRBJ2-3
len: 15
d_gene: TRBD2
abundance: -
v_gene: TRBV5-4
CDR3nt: TGTGCCAGCAGCTCGGGACTAGCGGCCACAGATACGCAGTATTTT
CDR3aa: CASSSGLAATDTQYF

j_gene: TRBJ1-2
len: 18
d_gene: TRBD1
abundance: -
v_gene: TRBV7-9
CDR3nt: TGTGCCAGCAGCTTATCGGGACAGGGTCTTCAGGGACGCTTTGGCTACACCTTC
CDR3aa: CASSLSGQGLQGRFGYTF

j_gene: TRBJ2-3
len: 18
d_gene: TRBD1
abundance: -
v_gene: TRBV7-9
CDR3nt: TGTGCCAGCAGCTCCGGTATCTCAGGGGGCGTGCTTAAAGATACGCAGTATTTT
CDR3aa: CASSSGISGGVLKDTQYF

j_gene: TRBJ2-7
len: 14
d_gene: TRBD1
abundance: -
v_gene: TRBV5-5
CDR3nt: TGTGCCAGCAGCTTGGCCACAGGGGTTGGCGAGCAGTACTTC
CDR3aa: CASSLATGVGEQYF

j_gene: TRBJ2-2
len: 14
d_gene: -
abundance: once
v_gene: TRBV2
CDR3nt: TGTGCCAGCAGTGAACGGGTGAACACCGGGGAGCTGTTTTTT
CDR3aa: CASSERVNTGELFF